The clone carrying this TCR beta chain showed up just once. The sample originates from a study of CD8 T cells in Susac syndrome. In the multiple sclerosis control group, patients were treatment-naive and had stable or active relapsing-remitting disease. TEMRA cells were FACS-enriched, with CD8+ and CD4+ T cells isolated negatively. Random hexamers were used to reverse transcribe an amount of roughly 0.45 to 1 ug RNA. Amplification of TCR beta CDR3 by immunoSEQ multiplex PCR spanned 54 Vbeta and 13 Jbeta. TCRdb used MiXCR to reprocess the immunoSEQ multiplex PCR reads, holding one entry per CDR3 protein. The sample holds fewer than 200,000 distinct CDR3 sequences, roughly 96% seen once. The sequence was collected from a human donor with multiple sclerosis. Sequencing was performed on CD8+ T cells from PBMCs.

The CDR3 nucleotides are TGTGCCAGCAGCTTAACAGGACAGGGAGTTGGAGAGACCCAGTACTTC. Protein product: CASSLTGQGVGETQYF. The rearrangement uses TRBV13 and TRBJ2-5; TRBD1 matches 8 bases. The ends lost 2 bases at V and 4 bases at J; junction bases unmatched: 9. In germline, CDR1 is PRHDT, CDR2 FYEKMQ (reference sequence). The CDR3 consists of 16 residues. The entire variable domain, with the rest obtained from reference TRBV13 and TRBJ2-5, is as follows: AAGVIQSPRHLIKEKRETATLKCYPIPRHDTVYWYQQGPGQDPQFLISFYEKMQSDKGSIPDRFSAQQFSDYHSELNMSSLELGDSALYFCASSLTGQGVGETQYFGPGTRLLVL.